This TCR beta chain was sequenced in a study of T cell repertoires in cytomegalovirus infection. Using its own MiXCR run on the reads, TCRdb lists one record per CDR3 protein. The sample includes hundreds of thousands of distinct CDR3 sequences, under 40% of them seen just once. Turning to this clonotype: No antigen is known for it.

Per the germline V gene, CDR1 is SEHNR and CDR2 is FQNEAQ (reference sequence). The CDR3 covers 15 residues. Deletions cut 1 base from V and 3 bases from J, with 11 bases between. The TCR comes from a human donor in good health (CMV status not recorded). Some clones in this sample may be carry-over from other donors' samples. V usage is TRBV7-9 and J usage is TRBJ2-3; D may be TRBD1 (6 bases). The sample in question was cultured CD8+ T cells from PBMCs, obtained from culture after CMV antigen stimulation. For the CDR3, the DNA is TGTGCCAGCAGCTTAGGGGGGACAATGACAGATACGCAGTATTTT. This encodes CASSLGGTMTDTQYF. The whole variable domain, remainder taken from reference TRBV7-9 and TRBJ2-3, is DTGVSQNPRHKITKRGQNVTFRCDPISEHNRLYWYRQTLGQGPEFLTYFQNEAQLEKSRLLSDRFSAERPKGSFSTLEIQRTEQGDSAMYLCASSLGGTMTDTQYFGPGTRLTVL.